In its sample, the clone carrying this T cell receptor beta chain was seen many times. Antigen specificity is unknown. Time point given: persistent/refractory GD, antithyroid drugs over 5 years with positive TRAb. Extracted PBMC RNA gave rise to the TCR library. The collection involved drawing 7.5 to 9.5 milliliters of peripheral blood into EDTA tubes. The source of the sample is a study of regulatory T cells in long-lasting Graves disease. Germline V lookup: CDR1 SEHNR, CDR2 FQNEAQ (reference sequence). Between the trimmed V and J ends, which lost 5 bases and 8 bases, there was a span of 12 bases. The CDR3 contains 12 residues. Combining iRepertoire HTBI primers with Arm-PCR of CDR3 regions, the authors built TCR beta libraries. Using its own MiXCR run on the multiplex PCR reads, TCRdb lists one record per CDR3 protein. Here the sample spans a few hundred thousand distinct CDR3 sequences, about a quarter being singletons.

Study-level findings and limits: Persistent disease showed a preference for TRBV28, TRBJ1-2 and TRBJ2-5.

This chain links TRBV7-9 with TRBJ1-2; perhaps TRBD1 as D (6 bases). The material sequenced was peripheral blood mononuclear cells (PBMCs), taken when the disease was refractory, from a patient treated with antithyroid drugs. This clonotype was obtained from a female donor with Graves disease. The CDR3 spells CASSTDRPGYTF. CDR3 nucleotides: TGTGCCAGCAGCACGGACAGACCGGGCTACACCTTC.